This entry lists 25 T cell receptor beta chains sequenced from one sample in a study of T cells in Graves' hyperthyroidism and ophthalmopathy. The investigators amplified TCR beta CDR3 regions from RNA transcripts. Using the HTBI primer set, a first-round RT-PCR was run on the TCR CDR3. A single record per CDR3 protein comes from TCRdb applying MiXCR to the multiplex PCR reads. The profile shows about 350,000 distinct CDR3 sequences, about 15% of them singletons. The specimen was blood. Every receptor here comes from a young woman with Graves' hyperthyroidism.

V is TRBV11-2 and J is TRBJ1-6; maybe TRBD1 (5 bases). Per the germline V gene, CDR1 is SGHAT and CDR2 is FQNNGV. The CDR3 loop spans 15 amino acids. V was pared by 7 bases and J by 6 bases, with 16 bases between. CDR3: CASTPGRGVNSPLHF. The CDR3 DNA reads TGTGCCAGCACACCGGGACGGGGCGTTAATTCACCCCTCCACTTT.

CDR3 loop: CSVEGTGFGYTF. The CDR3 bases are TGCAGCGTTGAAGGGACAGGGTTTGGCTACACCTTC. V is TRBV29-1 and J is TRBJ1-2, with 8 bases identical to TRBD1. V dropped 1 base and J dropped 7; count of bases not matched to a gene: 2. The CDR3 is 12 amino acids. Germline loops: CDR1 SQVTM, CDR2 ANQGSEA. Together with reference TRBV29-1 and TRBJ1-2, the CDR3 gives the full variable domain: SAVISQKPSRDICQRGTSLTIQCQVDSQVTMMFWYRQQPGQSLTLIATANQGSEATYESGFVIDKFPISRPNLTFSTLTVSNMSPEDSSIYLCSVEGTGFGYTFGSGTRLTVV.

In its sample, this clonotype was seen many times. The V gene is TRBV28, the J gene TRBJ2-1; D tentatively fits TRBD1 or TRBD2 (5 bases each). There are 19 residues in the CDR3. With 3 bases removed from V and 8 bases from J, the gap between germline ends came to 29 bases. Germline loops: CDR1 MDHEN, CDR2 SYDVKM. The CDR3 DNA follows: TGTGCCAGCAGTTTTAGGCCTGGTCGGGGAATAAGAGGGGTGCATGAGCAGTTCTTC. This translates into CASSFRPGRGIRGVHEQFF.

This clonotype appeared a few times. The V call is TRBV6-1, the J call TRBJ2-3; 7 bases are a match to TRBD2. Unmatched junction bases numbered 10, after V lost 5 bases and J lost 2 bases. The CDR3 loop spans 16 amino acids. CDR1 is MNHNS, CDR2 SASEGT, per germline. CDR3 in amino acids: CASSQGLGGVTDTQYF. DNA of the CDR3: TGTGCCAGCAGTCAAGGACTAGGTGGGGTCACAGATACGCAGTATTTT.

J is TRBJ1-6 and V is TRBV19; 9 bases are a match to TRBD1. V shed 3 bases, J shed 8 bases, and the junction held 5 bases outside the gene matches. Germline V lookup: CDR1 LNHDA, CDR2 SQIVND (reference sequence). CDR3 length: 15 residues. This CDR3 is CASSIGQGYDSPLHF. In DNA form, the CDR3 reads TGTGCCAGTAGTATCGGACAGGGGTATGATTCACCCCTCCACTTT.

This clonotype was found many times. The chain has TRBV20-1 and TRBJ2-3; TRBD2 matches 10 bases. This CDR3 is 15 amino acids long. V trimming: 4 bases; J trimming: 6 bases; junction bases outside the gene matches: 10. CDR1 DFQATT and CDR2 SNEGSKA come from the germline V gene (reference sequence). DNA of the CDR3: TGCAGTGCTACTCCGCCCGGACTAGCGGCTGATACGCAGTATTTT. It is translated as CSATPPGLAADTQYF.

This clonotype was observed once. The chain employs TRBV20-1 and TRBJ2-1; TRBD2 aligns across 11 bases. Unmatched junction bases numbered 6, after V lost 3 bases and J lost 8 bases. Germline values: CDR1 DFQATT, CDR2 SNEGSKA (reference sequence). CDR3 length equals 14 residues. The CDR3 nucleotides are TGCAGTGCTAGGGTACTAGCGGGAGTAGATGAGCAGTTCTTC. It specifies CSARVLAGVDEQFF.

This clonotype was seen ten or more times. This chain uses TRBV12-3 or TRBV12-4 with TRBJ2-7; 9 nucleotides agree with TRBD2. V was clipped by 6 bases and J by 2 bases; unmatched bases: 5. The CDR3 is 14 residues long. Written as DNA, the CDR3 is TGTGCCAGCAGCCTAGCGGGGTTTGCCTACGAGCAGTACTTC. Translating gives CASSLAGFAYEQYF.

This clonotype has at least ten counts. The chain combines TRBV28 with TRBJ1-5, with 10 positions matching TRBD1. The CDR3 contains 22 residues. V was pared by 5 bases and J by 0 bases, with 22 bases of the junction left unmatched. CDR1 is MDHEN, CDR2 SYDVKM, per germline. Here the CDR3 DNA reads TGTGCCAGCAGTGAATCCCCCGCGCGGCAGACAGGGGGCATAATTAGCAATCAGCCCCAGCATTTT. This sequence encodes CASSESPARQTGGIISNQPQHF.

This clonotype was detected ten times or more. V and J are TRBV27 and TRBJ2-7; D is unclear. V was shortened by 5 bases and J by 0 bases, with 17 bases between the two germline ends. The CDR3 runs 16 residues. The V gene's germline CDR1 is MNHEY and CDR2 SMNVEV (reference sequence). The CDR3 spells CASSTDVYSSSYEQYF. In DNA, the CDR3 is TGTGCCAGCAGTACCGATGTCTACTCGAGCTCCTACGAGCAGTACTTC.

This clonotype appeared many times. The rearrangement joins TRBV28 to TRBJ2-4; 9 bases line up with TRBD2. Trimming took 5 bases from V and 0 from J; bases not matched to a gene: 2. The CDR3 runs 15 residues. From germline, CDR1 is MDHEN and CDR2 SYDVKM. CDR3 sequence: CASSLAGSAKNIQYF. For the CDR3, the DNA is TGTGCCAGCAGTCTAGCGGGATCAGCCAAAAACATTCAGTACTTC. Variable domain in full (rest from reference TRBV28 and TRBJ2-4): DVKVTQSSRYLVKRTGEKVFLECVQDMDHENMFWYRQDPGLGLRLIYFSYDVKMKEKGDIPEGYSVSREKKERFSLILESASTNQTSMYLCASSLAGSAKNIQYFGAGTRLSVL.

This clonotype was picked up a small number of times. The chain recombines TRBV20-1 with TRBJ2-7, with 7 bases fitting TRBD1. The trim removed 6 bases at V and 0 bases at J, leaving 8 bases unmatched. The CDR3 is 14 residues long. Per the germline V gene, CDR1 is DFQATT and CDR2 is SNEGSKA (reference sequence). The CDR3 reads CSAENRDSSYEQYF. CDR3 nucleotides: TGCAGTGCCGAGAACCGGGACAGCTCCTACGAGCAGTACTTC.

This clonotype was observed at least ten times. The chain joins TRBV20-1 to TRBJ2-7, with D maybe TRBD1 (6 bases). The CDR3 runs to 12 residues. From germline, CDR1 is DFQATT and CDR2 SNEGSKA (reference sequence). Deletions cut 3 bases from V and 5 bases from J, with 11 bases between. This CDR3 reads CSASRAGDEQYF. DNA for the CDR3: TGCAGTGCTAGTCGGGCAGGGGACGAGCAGTACTTC.

This clonotype has at least ten counts. The V and J genes are TRBV2 and TRBJ1-2, with 7 bases that match TRBD1. In germline, CDR1 is SNHLY, CDR2 FYNNEI. The CDR3 totals 12 residues. Trimming removed 7 bases from V and 6 bases from J; junction bases left unmatched: 5. This chain's CDR3 is CASNRGLDGYTF. CDR3 DNA sequence: TGTGCCAGCAACAGGGGTCTAGATGGCTACACCTTC.

In its sample, this clonotype was seen a few times. The rearrangement links TRBV20-1 to TRBJ1-1, with D maybe TRBD1 (6 bases). This CDR3 is built from 12 residues. Per germline, CDR1 DFQATT and CDR2 SNEGSKA (reference sequence). Here the CDR3 DNA reads TGCAGGCCCAAGGGGGGTAGCACTGAAGCTTTCTTT. It specifies CRPKGGSTEAFF.

The gene calls are TRBV29-1 and TRBJ1-5; possible D gene TRBD1, 5 bases. The CDR3 sequence is 13 residues long. The V end lost 4 bases, the J end lost 3 bases, and 10 bases lay between the germline ends. Germline-derived CDR1 and CDR2 are SQVTM and ANQGSEA. The CDR3 sequence: CSVGWGNNQPQHF. CDR3 sequence (DNA): TGCAGCGTTGGTTGGGGGAACAATCAGCCCCAGCATTTT.

This clonotype was observed at least ten times. The chain carries TRBV24-1 and TRBJ2-3; D unclear. Trimming removed 4 bases from V and 4 bases from J, with 14 bases in between. Per germline, CDR1 KGHDR and CDR2 SFDVKD. The CDR3 contains 15 residues. This chain's CDR3 is CATSDMGMAADTQYF. The CDR3 coding sequence is TGTGCCACCAGTGACATGGGAATGGCGGCAGATACGCAGTATTTT.

This clonotype was seen a handful of times. Possible read error: a much larger clone is one base away. The chain employs TRBV20-1 and TRBJ2-3; no definite D call. This CDR3 spans 16 amino acids. Germline V lookup: CDR1 DFQATT, CDR2 SNEGSKA (reference sequence). The germline V and J ends were trimmed by 4 bases and 3 bases, with 20 bases remaining between them. As DNA, the CDR3 is TGCAGTGCTAACGACGTACAGCACGTGCCTACAGATACGCAGTATTTT. As protein: CSANDVQHVPTDTQYF.

At least ten counts were recorded for this clonotype. The chain recombines TRBV2 with TRBJ2-3; D is ambiguous. CDR1 is SNHLY and CDR2 is FYNNEI in the germline V gene. The CDR3 consists of 11 residues. Trimming pared 6 bases from V and 10 bases from J, leaving 11 bases between. The CDR3 is CASRGPVPQYF. CDR3 in DNA: TGTGCCAGCAGGGGTCCTGTGCCGCAGTATTTT.

The table lists this clonotype with many counts. This chain joins TRBV11-2 and TRBJ1-1, with D unclear. CDR3 length equals 13 residues. Trimming left V 0 bases short and J 5 bases short, with 7 bases between. Germline V lookup: CDR1 SGHAT, CDR2 FQNNGV. The CDR3 DNA reads as TGTGCCAGCAGCTTAGATCCGCGGACTGAAGCTTTCTTT. It encodes CASSLDPRTEAFF.

This clonotype was detected many times. The chain recombines TRBV15 with TRBJ2-2, with TRBD1 identical over 8 bases. This CDR3 region has 17 residues. V lost 2 bases and J lost 1; bases outside the gene matches: 6. Germline CDR1 is LNHNV and CDR2 is YYDKDF (reference sequence). The CDR3 region is CATSRSQGARNTGELFF. The CDR3 DNA reads TGTGCCACCAGCAGATCCCAGGGGGCGCGGAACACCGGGGAGCTGTTTTTT.

This clonotype has a count of ten or more. The chain combines TRBV28 with TRBJ1-2, with a weak D call TRBD1 (5 bases). The CDR3 consists of 15 residues. Germline lookup yields CDR1 MDHEN and CDR2 SYDVKM. V lost 2 bases, J lost 4 bases, and 14 bases lay in between. CDR3 residues: CASSLPQQDPYGYTF. The CDR3 DNA follows: TGTGCCAGCAGTTTACCCCAACAGGACCCCTATGGCTACACCTTC.

This clonotype occurred many times. The chain is built from TRBV11-2 and TRBJ2-3; D is possibly TRBD2 (6 bases). Trimming removed 4 bases from V and 4 bases from J, with 9 bases in between. Germline V gene sequence: CDR1 SGHAT, CDR2 FQNNGV. The length of the CDR3 is 13 residues. The DNA of the CDR3 is TGTGCCAGCAGCTCGGGAGCGGCAGATACGCAGTATTTT. Translating it yields CASSSGAADTQYF.

This clonotype was seen a handful of times. The chain links TRBV3-1 to TRBJ2-6; D uncertain. V gave up 6 bases and J gave up 2 bases, with 11 bases separating them. The CDR3 length is 15 residues. Germline V gives CDR1 LGHDT, CDR2 YNNKEL (reference sequence). In nucleotides, the CDR3 is TGTGCCAGCAGTCCGTATGGGACTGGGGCCAACGTCCTGACTTTC. Encoded protein: CASSPYGTGANVLTF.

This clonotype came up a few times. V is TRBV18 and J is TRBJ2-2; a weak D match, TRBD1 (6 bases). V was clipped by 0 bases and J by 1 base, with 9 bases between them. In germline, CDR1 is KGHSH, CDR2 LQKENI. The CDR3 length is 16 residues. The CDR3 DNA sequence: TGTGCCAGCTCACCACCCCAGGGGAGGAACACCGGGGAGCTGTTTTTT. Translated, it gives CASSPPQGRNTGELFF.